This T cell receptor beta chain was sequenced during a study of shared clonotypes between healthy human individuals. Clones were sequenced by immunoSEQ multiplex PCR, and TCRdb holds only the in-frame ones, with some missing. The sample lists some 660,000 clones, about three quarters occurring once. Germline V gene lookup returns CDR1 SGHRS and CDR2 YFSETQ. V was pared by 0 bases and J by 5 bases, with 10 bases between. The CDR3 spans 14 residues. Source material: memory CD4+ T cells sorted from blood. Subset denoted: CD45RA-negative fraction. The TCR sequence derives from a woman in her 30s in good health. The V gene is TRBV5-1, the J gene TRBJ2-3; possible D gene TRBD2, 6 bases. The CDR3 protein is CASSLEAGIDTQYF. DNA of the CDR3: TGCGCCAGCAGCTTGGAGGCGGGAATAGATACGCAGTATTTT.